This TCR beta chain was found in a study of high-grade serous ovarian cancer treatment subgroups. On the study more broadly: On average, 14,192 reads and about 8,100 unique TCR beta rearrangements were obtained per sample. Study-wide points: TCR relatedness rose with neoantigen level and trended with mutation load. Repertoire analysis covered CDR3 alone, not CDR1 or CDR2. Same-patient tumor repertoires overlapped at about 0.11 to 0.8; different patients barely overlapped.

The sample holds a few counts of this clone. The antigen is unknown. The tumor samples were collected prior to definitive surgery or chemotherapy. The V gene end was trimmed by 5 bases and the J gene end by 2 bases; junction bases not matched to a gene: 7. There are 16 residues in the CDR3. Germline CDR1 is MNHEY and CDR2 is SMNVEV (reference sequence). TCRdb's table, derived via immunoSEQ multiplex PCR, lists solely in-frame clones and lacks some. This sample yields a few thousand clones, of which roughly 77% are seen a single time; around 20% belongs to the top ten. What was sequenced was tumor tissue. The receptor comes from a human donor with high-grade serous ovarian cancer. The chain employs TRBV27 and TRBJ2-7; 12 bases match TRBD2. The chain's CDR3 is CASSPRTSGKPYEQYF. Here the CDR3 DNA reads TGTGCCAGCAGTCCCCGGACTAGCGGGAAGCCCTACGAGCAGTACTTC.